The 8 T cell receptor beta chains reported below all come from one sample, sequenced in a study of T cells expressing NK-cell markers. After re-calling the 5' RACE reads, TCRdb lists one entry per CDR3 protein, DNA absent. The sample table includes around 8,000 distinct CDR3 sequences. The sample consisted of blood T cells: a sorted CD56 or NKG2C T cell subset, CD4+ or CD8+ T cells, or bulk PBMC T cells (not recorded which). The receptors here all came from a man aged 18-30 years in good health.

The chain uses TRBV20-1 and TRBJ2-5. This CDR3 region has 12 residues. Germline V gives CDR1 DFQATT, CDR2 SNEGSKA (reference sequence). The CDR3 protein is CSAITSSETQYF.

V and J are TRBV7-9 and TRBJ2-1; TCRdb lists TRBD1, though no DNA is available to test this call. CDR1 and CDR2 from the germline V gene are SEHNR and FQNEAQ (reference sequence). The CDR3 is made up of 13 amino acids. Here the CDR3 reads CASRDRDYNEQFF.

The CDR3 loop reads CASSPRDRDTGELFF. V usage is TRBV4-2 and J usage is TRBJ2-2; TCRdb picks TRBD1, but there is no DNA to check that call. CDR1 is LGHNA and CDR2 is YNFKEQ in the germline V gene. There are 15 residues in the CDR3.

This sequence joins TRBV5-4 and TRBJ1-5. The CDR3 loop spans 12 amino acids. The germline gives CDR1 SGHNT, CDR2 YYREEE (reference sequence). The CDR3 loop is CASSLDNQPQHF.

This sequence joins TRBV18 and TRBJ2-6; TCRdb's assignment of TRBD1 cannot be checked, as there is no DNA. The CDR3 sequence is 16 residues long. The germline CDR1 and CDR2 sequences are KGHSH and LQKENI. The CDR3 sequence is CASSPYREIGANVLTF. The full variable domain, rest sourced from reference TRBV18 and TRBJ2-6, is NAGVMQNPRHLVRRRGQEARLRCSPMKGHSHVYWYRQLPEEGLKFMVYLQKENIIDESGMPKERFSAEFPKEGPSILRIQQVVRGDSAAYFCASSPYREIGANVLTFGAGSRLTVL.

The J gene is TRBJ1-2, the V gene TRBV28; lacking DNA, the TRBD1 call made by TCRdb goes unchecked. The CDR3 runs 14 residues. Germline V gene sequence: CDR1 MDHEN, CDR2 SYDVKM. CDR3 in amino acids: CASSFAVRIGGYTF.

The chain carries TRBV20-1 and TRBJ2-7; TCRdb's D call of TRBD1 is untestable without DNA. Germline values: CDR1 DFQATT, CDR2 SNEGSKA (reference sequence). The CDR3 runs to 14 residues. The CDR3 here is CSAVPGQSSYEQYF.

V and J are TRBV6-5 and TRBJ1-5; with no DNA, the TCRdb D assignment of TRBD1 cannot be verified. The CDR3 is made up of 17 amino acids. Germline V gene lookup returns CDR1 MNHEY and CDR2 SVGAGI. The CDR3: CASSYEQGVGFNQPQHF.